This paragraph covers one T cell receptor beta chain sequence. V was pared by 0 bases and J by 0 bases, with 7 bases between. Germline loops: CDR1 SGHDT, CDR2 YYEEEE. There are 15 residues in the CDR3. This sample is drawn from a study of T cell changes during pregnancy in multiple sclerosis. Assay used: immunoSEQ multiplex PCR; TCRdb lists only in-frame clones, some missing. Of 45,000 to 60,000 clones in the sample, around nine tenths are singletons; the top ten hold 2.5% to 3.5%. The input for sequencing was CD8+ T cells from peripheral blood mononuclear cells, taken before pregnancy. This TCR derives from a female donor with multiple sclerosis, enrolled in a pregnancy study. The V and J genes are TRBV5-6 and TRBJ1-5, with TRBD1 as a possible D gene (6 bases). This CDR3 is CASSLGTVSNQPQHF. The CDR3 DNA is TGTGCCAGCAGCTTGGGGACAGTTAGCAATCAGCCCCAGCATTTT. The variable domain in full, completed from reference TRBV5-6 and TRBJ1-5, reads DAGVTQSPTHLIKTRGQQVTLRCSPKSGHDTVSWYQQALGQGPQFIFQYYEEEERQRGNFPDRFSGHQFPNYSSELNVNALLLGDSALYLCASSLGTVSNQPQHFGDGTRLSIL.